The 25 T cell receptor beta chains presented below share a single source sample, sequenced in a study of OX40 agonist ivuxolimab in advanced cancers. The library was built by means of the immunoSEQ multiplex PCR assay. Here the immuneACCESS table is served through TCRdb, limited to in-frame sequences with V and J called. Missing clones are a known gap in these copies; in checked studies unresolved V genes cover under half, and the rest lacks a known reason. The sample table contains 15,000 to 20,000 clones; only one count was recorded for approximately 73% of them. Of the sample, roughly 28% falls within the top ten clones. The specimen was CD4+ or CD8+ T cells sorted from blood, collected in a trial of the OX40 agonist ivuxolimab. The receptors were sampled from an adult with an advanced solid tumor such as melanoma, head and neck, liver or kidney cancer.

DNA of the CDR3: TGTGCCTGGGTGACCTCTTGGACGCCTAGCCAGTCTTCCTTTACCTCCTACGAGCAGTACTTC. It codes for CAWVTSWTPSQSSFTSYEQYF. The chain has TRBV2 and TRBJ2-7; D perhaps matches TRBD2 (5 bases). The CDR3 is 21 amino acids. From germline, CDR1 is SNHLY and CDR2 FYNNEI. Trimming left V 11 bases short and J 0 bases short, with 38 bases between.

This clone showed up just a few times. The rearrangement uses TRBV23-1 and TRBJ2-5; 8 bases fit TRBD1. TRBV23-1 is an ORF, and what it does is uncertain. The J segment lost 2 bases and the V segment lost 5 bases, leaving 7 bases of the junction unmatched. This CDR3 is 15 amino acids long. The CDR3 loop reads CASSGLDREQETQYF. CDR3 nucleotide sequence: TGCGCCAGCAGTGGGTTGGACAGGGAGCAAGAGACCCAGTACTTC.

The chain links TRBV19 to TRBJ2-1; 7 bases line up with TRBD1. CDR1 LNHDA and CDR2 SQIVND come from the germline V gene (reference sequence). The CDR3 contains 14 residues. With V trimmed by 5 bases and J by 8 bases, 9 bases remained unmatched. The CDR3 DNA is TGTGCCAGTAGTGAGACAGGGTGGGTCTATGAGCAGTTCTTC. This sequence encodes CASSETGWVYEQFF.

A few counts support this clone. The chain combines TRBV4-1 with TRBJ2-7, with D possibly being TRBD2 (6 bases). The CDR3 consists of 14 residues. The V gene's germline CDR1 is MGHRA and CDR2 YSYEKL. Between the trimmed V and J ends, which lost 0 bases and 5 bases, there was a span of 11 bases. CDR3 residues: CASSQDRGSHEQYF. CDR3 coding DNA: TGCGCCAGCAGCCAAGATCGGGGGAGCCACGAGCAGTACTTC.

V and J are TRBV7-3 and TRBJ2-3; D is possibly TRBD2 (6 bases). Trimming cost V 2 bases and J 5 bases, with 14 bases left between them. In germline, CDR1 is SGHTA, CDR2 FQGTGA. This CDR3 spans 15 amino acids. CDR3 residues: CASSLSGGSGDTQYF. The CDR3 region has the DNA TGTGCCAGCAGCTTATCTGGGGGGTCCGGAGATACGCAGTATTTT.

The chain uses TRBV19 and TRBJ2-7, with a tentative D call TRBD2 (5 bases). Trimming left V 3 bases short and J 0 bases short, with 12 bases between. The CDR3 contains 15 residues. Germline CDR1 and CDR2: LNHDA and SQIVND (reference sequence). The CDR3 protein is CASSMSGTSSYEQYF. CDR3 coding DNA: TGTGCCAGTAGTATGAGCGGTACTAGCTCCTACGAGCAGTACTTC.

The chain combines TRBV9 with TRBJ2-7; 10 positions agree with TRBD2. The CDR3 is 14 residues long. With 1 base clipped from V and 2 bases from J, the junction kept 0 bases outside the gene matches. Per the germline V gene, CDR1 is SGDLS and CDR2 is YYNGEE. The CDR3 region has the DNA TGTGCCAGCAGCGTACTAGCGGGGGCCTACGAGCAGTACTTC. As protein: CASSVLAGAYEQYF.

The rearrangement links TRBV10-3 to TRBJ2-1; D not resolved. Germline V gene sequence: CDR1 ENHRY, CDR2 SYGVKD. The CDR3 contains 15 residues. Trimming stripped 0 bases from V and 1 base from J, with 7 bases between. CDR3 nucleotide sequence: TGTGCCATCAGTGAGTCCGACGGATCCTACAATGAGCAGTTCTTC. Its translation is CAISESDGSYNEQFF.

This clone was detected a few times. V and J are TRBV19 and TRBJ1-4; D is possibly TRBD1 (6 bases). Trimming stripped 6 bases from V and 7 bases from J, with 21 bases between. The germline CDR1 and CDR2 sequences are LNHDA and SQIVND (reference sequence). CDR3 size: 16 residues. CDR3 protein: CASSQGFIIGGEKLFF. DNA for the CDR3: TGTGCCAGTAGCCAGGGGTTCATTATCGGGGGTGAAAAACTGTTTTTT.

The chain recombines TRBV6-5 with TRBJ1-2, with TRBD1 matching over 9 bases. The CDR3 is 14 residues long. The V gene end was trimmed by 6 bases and the J gene end by 4 bases; junction bases not matched to a gene: 6. The germline V gene has CDR1 MNHEY and CDR2 SVGAGI. CDR3: CASRNRQGGYGYTF. The CDR3 coding sequence is TGTGCCAGCAGGAACCGACAGGGGGGCTATGGCTACACCTTC.

The V and J genes are TRBV30 and TRBJ2-7; the D call may be TRBD1 or TRBD2 (5 bases each). CDR3 length: 12 residues. Trimming stripped 6 bases from V and 5 bases from J, with 14 bases between. The germline CDR1 and CDR2 sequences are GTSNPN and SVGIG (reference sequence). The CDR3 coding sequence is TGTGCCTGTAGGGACGGTCCCAACGAGCAGTACTTC. Translating gives CACRDGPNEQYF.

This clone was seen only a few times. The V gene is TRBV6-4, the J gene TRBJ2-3; D is possibly TRBD1 (5 bases). V lost 0 bases to trimming and J lost 8 bases, with 9 bases between them. The CDR3 spans 13 residues. CDR1 is MRHNA and CDR2 is SNTAGT in the germline V gene. The CDR3 here is CASSDSERGTQYF. For the CDR3, the DNA is TGTGCCAGCAGTGACTCGGAAAGGGGTACGCAGTATTTT.

The chain combines TRBV4-3 with TRBJ2-7; D gene unclear. This CDR3 is 13 amino acids long. Per germline, CDR1 LGHNA and CDR2 YSLEER. V was trimmed by 4 bases and J by 3 bases, leaving 10 bases between them. For the CDR3, the DNA is TGCGCCAGCAGCCCGGGCCCGAGCTACGAGCAGTACTTC. Encoded protein: CASSPGPSYEQYF.

The V call is TRBV30, the J call TRBJ2-3, with 9 bases that match TRBD2. V lost 7 bases and J lost 2; bases outside the gene matches: 7. There are 14 residues in the CDR3. CDR1 is GTSNPN and CDR2 is SVGIG in the germline V gene (reference sequence). The CDR3 DNA follows: TGTGCCTCCCAGACTAGCGGTCACACAGATACGCAGTATTTT. This gives the protein CASQTSGHTDTQYF.

The chain carries TRBV29-1 and TRBJ1-2; D may be TRBD1 (5 bases). The length of the CDR3 is 12 residues. CDR1 is SQVTM, CDR2 ANQGSEA, per germline. The V end was cut by 5 bases, the J end by 1 base, with 8 bases between. Here the CDR3 reads CSVIQDNYGYTF. The CDR3 DNA is TGCAGCGTTATACAGGATAACTATGGCTACACCTTC.

The chain uses TRBV5-4 and TRBJ1-1; 9 bases agree with TRBD1. This CDR3 spans 16 amino acids. Trimming removed 0 bases from V and 2 bases from J; junction bases left unmatched: 5. Germline CDR1 and CDR2: SGHNT and YYREEE (reference sequence). CDR3 residues: CASSLAPGQGNTEAFF. CDR3 sequence (DNA): TGTGCCAGCAGCTTGGCCCCGGGACAGGGAAACACTGAAGCTTTCTTT.

This clone was recorded only once. The chain combines TRBV6-5 with TRBJ1-4; 9 bases are shared with TRBD1. This CDR3 contains 14 residues. CDR1 and CDR2 from the germline V gene are MNHEY and SVGAGI. With 2 bases clipped from V and 8 bases from J, the junction kept 3 bases outside the gene matches. The CDR3 spells CASSYTTGGEKLFF. CDR3 DNA sequence: TGTGCCAGCAGTTACACGACAGGGGGGGAAAAACTGTTTTTT.

This chain's CDR3 is CASSSPGWESSYNEQFF. The CDR3 DNA follows: TGTGCCAGCAGCTCTCCCGGGTGGGAGAGCTCCTACAATGAGCAGTTCTTC. V is TRBV7-8 and J is TRBJ2-1; perhaps TRBD2 as D (5 bases). The CDR3 covers 17 residues. Looked up from germline, CDR1 is SGHVS and CDR2 is FQNEAQ. The V end was cut by 4 bases, the J end by 0 bases, with 16 bases between.

The V gene is TRBV5-6, the J gene TRBJ2-7, with a weak D call TRBD1 (5 bases). Germline V CDR1 and CDR2: SGHDT, YYEEEE. This CDR3 region has 16 residues. V gave up 2 bases and J gave up 4 bases, with 19 bases separating them. For the CDR3, the DNA is TGTGCCAGCAGCTTCTTTTCGTCAGGGTTAGTTTACGAGCAGTACTTC. This gives the protein CASSFFSSGLVYEQYF. Filled out from reference TRBV5-6 and TRBJ2-7, the complete variable domain reads DAGVTQSPTHLIKTRGQQVTLRCSPKSGHDTVSWYQQALGQGPQFIFQYYEEEERQRGNFPDRFSGHQFPNYSSELNVNALLLGDSALYLCASSFFSSGLVYEQYFGPGTRLTVT.

This clone was found a few times. The chain employs TRBV6-1 and TRBJ1-2; D is uncertain. Germline V lookup: CDR1 MNHNS, CDR2 SASEGT. Trimming shortened V by 2 bases and J by 6 bases, and 19 bases separated the two germline ends. The CDR3 sequence is 16 residues long. The CDR3 here is CASSEFRNGEPDGYTF. Written as DNA, the CDR3 is TGTGCCAGCAGTGAATTTAGGAACGGGGAGCCGGATGGCTACACCTTC.

The rearrangement links TRBV28 to TRBJ2-7, with TRBD2 matching over 10 bases. This CDR3 is built from 19 residues. Looked up from germline, CDR1 is MDHEN and CDR2 is SYDVKM. After removal of 5 bases from V and 4 bases from J, the junction contained 20 bases not matched to a gene. The CDR3 nucleotides read TGTGCCAGCAGTAAGCCGCGGACTAGCGGCCGACTTCTGGCATACGAGCAGTACTTC. Its translation: CASSKPRTSGRLLAYEQYF.

The CDR3 region is CAWSVPRQGAYEQYF. CDR3 in DNA: TGTGCCTGGAGTGTACCCCGACAGGGGGCTTACGAGCAGTACTTC. The V and J genes are TRBV30 and TRBJ2-7; 10 positions agree with TRBD1. The J segment lost 4 bases and the V segment lost 0 bases, leaving 6 bases of the junction unmatched. Germline V gene lookup returns CDR1 GTSNPN and CDR2 SVGIG (reference sequence). CDR3 length equals 15 residues. The variable domain in full, with the rest retrieved from reference TRBV30 and TRBJ2-7, is SQTIHQWPATLVQPVGSPLSLECTVEGTSNPNLYWYRQAAGRGLQLLFYSVGIGQISSEVPQNLSASRPQDRQFILSSKKLLLSDSGFYLCAWSVPRQGAYEQYFGPGTRLTVT.

The sample holds a few counts of this clone. J is TRBJ2-7 and V is TRBV15, with 9 bases that match TRBD2. The length of the CDR3 is 14 residues. Germline CDR1 LNHNV, CDR2 YYDKDF (reference sequence). The V segment lost 4 bases and the J segment 3 bases; nucleotides outside the gene matches: 4. The CDR3 loop is CATSMRTSVYEQYF. The DNA for the CDR3 is TGTGCCACCAGCATGAGGACTAGCGTCTACGAGCAGTACTTC.

By sample fraction, this clone is medium-sized (0.01 to 0.1%). This chain uses TRBV2 with TRBJ1-1; D is possibly TRBD1 (6 bases). V was pared by 3 bases and J by 3 bases, with 14 bases between. Germline V CDR1 and CDR2: SNHLY, FYNNEI. The length of the CDR3 is 15 residues. CDR3 DNA sequence: TGTGCCAGCAGTGAGGTGGGGGGGGCGTACACTGAAGCTTTCTTT. Translating gives CASSEVGGAYTEAFF.

The V and J genes are TRBV6-1 and TRBJ2-7; D is uncertain. The CDR3 is made up of 13 amino acids. Between the trimmed V and J ends, which lost 2 bases and 0 bases, there was a span of 5 bases. Germline V gene sequence: CDR1 MNHNS, CDR2 SASEGT. This CDR3 reads CASSEWASYEQYF. Here the CDR3 DNA reads TGTGCCAGCAGTGAATGGGCCTCCTACGAGCAGTACTTC.